The 8 T cell receptor beta chains listed next were all sequenced from one sample in a study of shared clonotypes between healthy human individuals. The method was immunoSEQ multiplex PCR; TCRdb's version includes in-frame clones alone and lacks a portion of them. The sample comprises over 1.5 million clones, 95% to 99% of which are singletons, and about 0.42% rests with the top ten. The sample comprised naive CD4+ T cells sorted from blood. The subset was: CD45RA+ positively selected. These TCRs come from a man under 40 in good health.

The gene calls are TRBV23-1 and TRBJ2-3; maybe TRBD1 (5 bases). TRBV23-1 counts as an open reading frame of uncertain function. V shed 4 bases and J shed 0 bases, with 14 bases lying between them. This CDR3 spans 16 amino acids. The CDR3 nucleotides read TGCGCCAGCAGTCCCGACAGTAGCTCTAGCACAGATACGCAGTATTTT. Translated, it gives CASSPDSSSSTDTQYF.

V is TRBV7-9 and J is TRBJ2-3; no clear D gene. Trimming cost V 0 bases and J 2 bases, with 15 bases left between them. This CDR3 has 17 residues. The germline gives CDR1 SEHNR, CDR2 FQNEAQ (reference sequence). The CDR3 region is CASSLALSGLHTDTQYF. The CDR3 DNA reads as TGTGCCAGCAGCTTAGCGCTTTCAGGCCTTCACACAGATACGCAGTATTTT.

The CDR3 loop is CASSGGGEGVTQYF. The DNA of the CDR3 is TGTGCCAGCAGTGGTGGAGGTGAGGGCGTGACCCAGTACTTC. The rearrangement uses TRBV28 and TRBJ2-5; tentatively, D is TRBD2 (5 bases). The CDR3 contains 14 residues. CDR1 is MDHEN and CDR2 is SYDVKM in the germline V gene. Trimming removed 5 bases at V and 7 bases at J, with 17 bases between.

The V call is TRBV27, the J call TRBJ1-2, with D perhaps matching TRBD1 (5 bases). Trimming shortened V by 6 bases and J by 6 bases, and 14 bases separated the two germline ends. Germline loops: CDR1 MNHEY, CDR2 SMNVEV (reference sequence). The CDR3 has 13 residues. CDR3 protein: CASRGWGTDGYTF. The CDR3 DNA reads TGTGCCAGCAGGGGATGGGGCACAGATGGCTACACCTTC.

The chain combines TRBV18 with TRBJ2-7, with 7 bases matching TRBD2. Germline V gene data show CDR1 as KGHSH and CDR2 as LQKENI. The CDR3 totals 11 residues. Unmatched junction bases numbered 3, after V lost 6 bases and J lost 7 bases. CDR3 sequence reads: CASSYSGEQYF. In DNA form, the CDR3 reads TGTGCCAGCTCGTATAGCGGGGAGCAGTACTTC.

J is TRBJ2-2 and V is TRBV27; unclear D gene. Looked up from germline, CDR1 is MNHEY and CDR2 is SMNVEV (reference sequence). This CDR3 comprises 15 residues. Trimming left V 5 bases short and J 3 bases short, with 13 bases between. The CDR3 loop reads CASSPEAFYTGELFF. Here the CDR3 DNA reads TGTGCCAGCAGTCCCGAAGCTTTCTACACCGGGGAGCTGTTTTTT.

J is TRBJ2-2 and V is TRBV6-6; D might be TRBD2 (5 bases). The CDR3 consists of 14 residues. V dropped 6 bases and J dropped 3 bases, with 11 bases sitting between them. Germline CDR1 reads MNHNY; CDR2 reads SVGAGI (reference sequence). The CDR3 spells CASRPARDTGELFF. The CDR3 coding sequence is TGTGCCAGCAGACCAGCGAGGGACACCGGGGAGCTGTTTTTT.

This sequence joins TRBV5-1 and TRBJ2-6, with 7 bases fitting TRBD1. The CDR3 has 18 residues. The junction had 11 bases not matched to a gene; V was cut back by 4 bases and J by 1 base. Germline CDR1 reads SGHRS; CDR2 reads YFSETQ. The CDR3 loop reads CASSLDDRAYSGANVLTF. The CDR3 DNA follows: TGCGCCAGCAGCCTTGACGACAGGGCTTATTCTGGGGCCAACGTCCTGACTTTC. Based on the CDR3 plus reference TRBV5-1 and TRBJ2-6, the full variable domain is KAGVTQTPRYLIKTRGQQVTLSCSPISGHRSVSWYQQTPGQGLQFLFEYFSETQRNKGNFPGRFSGRQFSNSRSEMNVSTLELGDSALYLCASSLDDRAYSGANVLTFGAGSRLTVL.